The T cell receptor beta chain under discussion was sequenced for a study of cytomegalovirus exposure and HLA in healthy donors. Notes on this clone: What it recognizes is unknown.

Primers included in the PCR were 60 Vbeta and 13 Jbeta primers. Profiled with immunoSEQ multiplex PCR; TCRdb holds only in-frame clones, not every one. The sample lists under 200,000 clones; less than 90% were seen once. Germline V gene lookup returns CDR1 SNHLY and CDR2 FYNNEI. This CDR3 is 14 amino acids long. J was trimmed by 4 bases and V by 6 bases; bases with no gene match: 6. Broader study findings: Highly shared sequence variants in one cluster were likely a sequencing artifact. A later analysis linked a missense variant in DCLRE1C to the trimming of TCR beta V and J genes.

The origin of this receptor is a man aged 25 to 40 in good health and CMV-seronegative. Material: PBMCs. The chain links TRBV2 to TRBJ1-2, with 9 positions matching TRBD1. The DNA of the CDR3 is TGTGCCAGCAGCCCGGGGACAGGGTTCTATGGCTACACCTTC. As protein: CASSPGTGFYGYTF.